The clone carrying this TCR beta chain was observed a handful of times. Its antigen is unknown. The sample comes from a study of cytomegalovirus exposure and HLA in healthy donors. PCR was performed using 60 Vbeta and 13 Jbeta primers. Repertoires were generated with immunoSEQ multiplex PCR, while TCRdb's copy carries only in-frame clones and drops some. The sample lists about 160,000 clones; 80% to 90% were seen once. The germline CDR1 and CDR2 sequences are MDHEN and SYDVKM. The CDR3 has 15 residues. Trimming left V 5 bases short and J 1 base short, with 15 bases between. Study outcomes and limitations: It was in a later analysis that TCR association rates were seen to vary by HLA locus, highest for DRB1 and lowest for HLA-C. In the analysis, some V segments, TRBV6-2 and TRBV6-3 included, were excluded as indistinguishable.

The sample was PBMCs. The rearrangement joins TRBV28 to TRBJ2-7, with a tentative D call TRBD2 (6 bases). The TCR sequence derives from a woman in her forties or fifties in good health and CMV-seronegative. In DNA, the CDR3 is TGTGCCAGCAGTCCTCAGAGGGGAGGATCCTACGAGCAGTACTTC. It translates to CASSPQRGGSYEQYF.